Included here is one TCR beta chain sequence, with context. Sequencing was performed with immunoSEQ multiplex PCR; in TCRdb, only in-frame clones are kept and a portion is missing. The sample lists some 63,000 clones, 65% to 80% occurring once. The V end was cut by 4 bases, the J end by 5 bases, with 8 bases between. The CDR3 is 13 residues long. Per the germline V gene, CDR1 is LGHNA and CDR2 is YNFKEQ. This entry comes from a study of blood T cell repertoires in COVID-19. This clonotype was obtained from a human donor in a cohort sampled during active COVID-19. The sequenced sample was peripheral blood. The chain uses TRBV4-2 and TRBJ2-2; maybe TRBD1 (6 bases). CDR3 amino acids: CASSLQGTGELFF. The CDR3, as DNA: TGTGCCAGCAGCCTCCAGGGGACCGGGGAGCTGTTTTTT.